The sequence of this T cell receptor (beta chain) was determined in a study of cytomegalovirus exposure and HLA in healthy donors. With 4 bases clipped from V and 6 bases from J, the junction kept 5 bases outside the gene matches. Per the germline V gene, CDR1 is SGHNT and CDR2 is YYREEE (reference sequence). The CDR3 is 14 amino acids. Using immunoSEQ multiplex PCR, the repertoire was profiled, and TCRdb retains in-frame clones only, with some absent. The table lists about 220,000 clones, 75% to 90% of them singletons. Findings and caveats of the study: Cytomegalovirus-associated status was assigned to about 150 TCR beta chains.

As for this clone: The antigen is unknown.

The genes are TRBV5-4 and TRBJ2-7; 12 nucleotides match TRBD2. This receptor was obtained from a woman in her 30s in good health and CMV-seropositive. Sequenced input: PBMCs. The CDR3 nucleotides are TGTGCCAGCAGCACGACTAGCGGGAGTCTCGAGCAGTACTTC. Translated: CASSTTSGSLEQYF.